This T cell receptor (beta chain) was sequenced during a study of shared clonotypes between healthy human individuals. Study-level information: The people who gave samples were a couple of women and a few men aged 18 to 49.

An assay was performed, and its level was deep. The method was immunoSEQ multiplex PCR; TCRdb's version includes in-frame clones alone and lacks a portion of them. Of under 600,000 clones listed, approximately 79% are singletons. The CDR3 loop spans 14 amino acids. V gave up 6 bases and J gave up 0 bases, with 8 bases separating them. CDR1 and CDR2 (germline): LNHDA, SQIVND (reference sequence). All of the donors resided in Nashville, Tennessee, and each was a Caucasian adult. The TCR was taken from a woman aged 40-49 years in good health. Some clones in this sample may be carry-over from other donors' samples. The specimen was PBMCs. J is TRBJ1-4 and V is TRBV19; D uncertain. CDR3 residues: CASRDGPTNEKLFF. Written as DNA, the CDR3 is TGTGCCAGTAGGGACGGACCAACTAATGAAAAACTGTTTTTT.